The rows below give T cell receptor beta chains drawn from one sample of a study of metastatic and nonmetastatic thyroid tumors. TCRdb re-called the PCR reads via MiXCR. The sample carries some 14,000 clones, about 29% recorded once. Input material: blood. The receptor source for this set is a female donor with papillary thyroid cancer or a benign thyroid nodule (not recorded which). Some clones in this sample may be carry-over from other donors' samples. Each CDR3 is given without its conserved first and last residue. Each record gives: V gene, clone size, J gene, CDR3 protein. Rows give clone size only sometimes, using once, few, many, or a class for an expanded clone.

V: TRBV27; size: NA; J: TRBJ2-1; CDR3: ASTSGFSGDEQF
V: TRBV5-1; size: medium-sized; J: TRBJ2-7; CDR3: ASSFYDREGEQY
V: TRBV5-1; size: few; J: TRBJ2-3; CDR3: ASSPERYTQY
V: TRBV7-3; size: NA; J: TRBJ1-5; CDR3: ARSLGQCRPQH
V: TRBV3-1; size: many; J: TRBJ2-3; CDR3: ASSQSGITQY
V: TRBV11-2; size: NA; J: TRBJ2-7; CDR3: ASSPEGMGRGTHEQY
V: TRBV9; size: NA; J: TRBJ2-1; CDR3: ASSVAGGVNGQF
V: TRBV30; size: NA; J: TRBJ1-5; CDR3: AWAHEQGAGEPQH
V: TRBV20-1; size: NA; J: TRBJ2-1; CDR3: SATWTSGVSSYNEQF
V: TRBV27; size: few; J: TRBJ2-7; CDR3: ASSYGQGLEQY
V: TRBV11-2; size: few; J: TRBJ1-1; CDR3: ASRSGGGYTEAF
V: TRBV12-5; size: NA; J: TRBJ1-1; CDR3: ASGLGGGSAEAF
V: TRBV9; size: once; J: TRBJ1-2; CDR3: ASSPGGQWFNYGYT
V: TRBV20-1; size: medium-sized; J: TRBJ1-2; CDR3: SASSLGNGYT
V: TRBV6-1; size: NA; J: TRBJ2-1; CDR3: ASSESGSPNF
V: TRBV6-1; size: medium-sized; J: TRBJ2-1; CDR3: ASSTPLAGKFNEQF
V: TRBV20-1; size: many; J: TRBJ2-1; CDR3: SARIPTSGRMSPYNEQF
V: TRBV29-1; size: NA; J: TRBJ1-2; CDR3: SVAGNGYT
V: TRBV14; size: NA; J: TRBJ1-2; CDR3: ASSQSGTGNYGYT
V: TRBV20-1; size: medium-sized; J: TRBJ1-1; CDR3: SADRGETEAF
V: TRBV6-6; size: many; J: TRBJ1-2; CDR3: ASSYYLWGQGVNYGYT
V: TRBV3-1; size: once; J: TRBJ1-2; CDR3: ASSQDRASFRYT
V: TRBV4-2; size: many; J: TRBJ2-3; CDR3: ASSHGSGGSTDTQY
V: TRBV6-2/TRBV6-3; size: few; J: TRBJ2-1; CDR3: ASSFAGEYNEQF
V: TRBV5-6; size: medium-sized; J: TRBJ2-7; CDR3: ASSPGSGAGTGES
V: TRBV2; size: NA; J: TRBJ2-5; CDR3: ASSERGLLVTQY
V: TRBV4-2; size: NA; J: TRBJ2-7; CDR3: ASIHDRGGAAYEQY
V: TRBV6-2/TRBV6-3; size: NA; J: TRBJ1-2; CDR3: ASSSGQFYGYT
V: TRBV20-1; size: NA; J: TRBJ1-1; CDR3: SAIGMGDQGTEAF